This T cell receptor (beta chain) was recorded in a study of Ad26.COV2.S vaccination and SARS-CoV-2 variants. Across the study: Into the muscle, Ad26.COV2.S was dosed once or twice, 56 days apart.

About this clone itself: Antigen unknown.

Study results and caveats: Overall T cell responses may have been underestimated by the analyses of TCR breadth and depth. Reported post-vaccination CD8+ and CD4+ T cell responses to spike showed substantial breadth. Non-spike TCR breadth did not differ much between vaccine and placebo recipients.

The treatment: roughly 18 received Ad26.COV2.S at low or high dose, single or two shots; 5 received placebo; per-sample allocation not given. Sampling was performed 63 days after the first vaccine or placebo injection. The method was immunoSEQ multiplex PCR; TCRdb's version includes in-frame clones alone and lacks a portion of them. This table has 300,000 to 400,000 clones, roughly 88% appearing once. The CDR3 consists of 12 residues. Trimming stripped 9 bases from V and 7 bases from J, with 15 bases between. This chain connects TRBV23-1 to TRBJ1-2; D ambiguous. TRBV23-1 is treated as an ORF (open reading frame) with a function not yet certain. The sequencing used peripheral blood, collected in a trial of Ad26.COV2.S vaccine versus placebo. The clonotype originates from a person aged 18 to 65 who received the Ad26.COV2.S COVID-19 vaccine or a placebo. The CDR3 loop reads CASPSAGRGYTF. CDR3 in DNA: TGCGCCAGTCCTAGCGCCGGGCGTGGCTACACCTTC.